This TCR beta chain was sequenced during a study of OX40 agonist ivuxolimab in advanced cancers. Study-level results: People who partly responded at 0.1-3.0 mg/kg had some of the least clonal expansion seen.

Concerning this clone itself: Antigen unknown.

The germline V gene has CDR1 MNHEY and CDR2 SMNVEV (reference sequence). The CDR3 loop spans 13 amino acids. The trim removed 2 bases at V and 7 bases at J, leaving 3 bases unmatched. Method: immunoSEQ multiplex PCR; TCRdb's copy keeps in-frame clones and lacks some. This table has some 70,000 clones, around 86% appearing once. Autoimmune disease history or systemic immunosuppression disqualified patients. The sequencing used CD4+ or CD8+ T cells sorted from blood, collected in a trial of the OX40 agonist ivuxolimab. The sequence was obtained from an adult with an advanced solid tumor such as melanoma, head and neck, liver or kidney cancer. The chain joins TRBV27 to TRBJ1-1; 8 bases map to TRBD1. The CDR3 nucleotides are TGTGCCAGCAGTTTAATTGGACAGGGTGAAGCTTTCTTT. Translating it yields CASSLIGQGEAFF.